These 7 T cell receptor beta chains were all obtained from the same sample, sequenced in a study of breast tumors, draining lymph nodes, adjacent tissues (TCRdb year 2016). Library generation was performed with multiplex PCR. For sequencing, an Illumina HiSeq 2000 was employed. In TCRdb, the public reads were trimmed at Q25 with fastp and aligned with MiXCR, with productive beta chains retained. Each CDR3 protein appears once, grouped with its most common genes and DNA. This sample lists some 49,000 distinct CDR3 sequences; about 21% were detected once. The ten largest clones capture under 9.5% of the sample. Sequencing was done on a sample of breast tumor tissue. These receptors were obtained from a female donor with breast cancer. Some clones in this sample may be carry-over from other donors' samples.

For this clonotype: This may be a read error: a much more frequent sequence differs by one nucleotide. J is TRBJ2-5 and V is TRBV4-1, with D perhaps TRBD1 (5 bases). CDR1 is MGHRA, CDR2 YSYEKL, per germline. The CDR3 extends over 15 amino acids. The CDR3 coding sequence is TGCGCCAGCAGCAAAACACAGGTATACCAAGAGACCCGGTACTTC. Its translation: CASSKTQVYQETRYF.

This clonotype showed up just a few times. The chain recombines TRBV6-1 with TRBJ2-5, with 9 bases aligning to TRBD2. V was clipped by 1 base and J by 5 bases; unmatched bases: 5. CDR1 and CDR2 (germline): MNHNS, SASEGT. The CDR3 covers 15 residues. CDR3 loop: CASSEGAGGGETQYF. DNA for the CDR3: TGTGCCAGCAGTGAAGGGGCGGGGGGGGGGGAGACCCAGTACTTC.

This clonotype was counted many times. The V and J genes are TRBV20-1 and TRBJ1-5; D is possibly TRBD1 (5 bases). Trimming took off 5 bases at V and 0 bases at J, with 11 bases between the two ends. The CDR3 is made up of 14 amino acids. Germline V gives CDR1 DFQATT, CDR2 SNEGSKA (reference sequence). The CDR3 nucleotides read TGCAGTGCTTCGGCAGGGCCTAGCAATCAGCCCCAGCATTTT. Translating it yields CSASAGPSNQPQHF.

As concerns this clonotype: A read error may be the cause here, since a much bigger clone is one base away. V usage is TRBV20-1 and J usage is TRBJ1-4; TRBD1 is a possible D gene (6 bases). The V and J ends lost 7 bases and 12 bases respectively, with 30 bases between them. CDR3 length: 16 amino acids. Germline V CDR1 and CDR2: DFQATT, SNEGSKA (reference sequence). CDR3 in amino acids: CSDRQTPGHSGRELFF. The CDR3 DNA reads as TGCAGTGACAGACAAACACCGGGACACTCGGGAAGGGAACTGTTTTTT.

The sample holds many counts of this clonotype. The CDR3 bases are TGCAGTGCTAGCCGGGACCCGAGCTCCTACGAGCAGTACTTC. It encodes CSASRDPSSYEQYF. The chain couples TRBV20-1 to TRBJ2-7; D could derive from TRBD1 or TRBD2 (5 bases each). The V end lost 3 bases, the J end lost 0 bases, and 12 bases lay between the germline ends. Germline loops: CDR1 DFQATT, CDR2 SNEGSKA (reference sequence). CDR3 length: 14 residues.

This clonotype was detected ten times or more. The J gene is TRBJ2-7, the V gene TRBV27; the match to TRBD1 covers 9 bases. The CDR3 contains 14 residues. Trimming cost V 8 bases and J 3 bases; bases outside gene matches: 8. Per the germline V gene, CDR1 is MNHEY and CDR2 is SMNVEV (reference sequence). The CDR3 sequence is CASRLGQGSYEQYF. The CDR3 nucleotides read TGTGCCAGCCGGCTTGGACAGGGGAGCTACGAGCAGTACTTC.

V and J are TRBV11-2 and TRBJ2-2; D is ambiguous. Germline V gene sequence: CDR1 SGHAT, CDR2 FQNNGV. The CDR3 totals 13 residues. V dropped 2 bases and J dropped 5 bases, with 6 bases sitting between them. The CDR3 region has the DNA TGTGCCAGCAGCTTATCTTATACCGGGGAGCTGTTTTTT. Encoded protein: CASSLSYTGELFF.